Described below is a single T cell receptor beta chain sequence and its context. CDR1 is SGHTA and CDR2 is FQGNSA in the germline V gene. The CDR3 covers 15 residues. With V trimmed by 5 bases and J by 4 bases, 7 bases remained unmatched. Per the authors' pipeline: Reference gene primer amplification gave nucleated cell count estimates. Produced via immunoSEQ multiplex PCR; TCRdb's table is partial and in-frame only. The V and J calls and the clone size are those of that table, but D and trimming were determined from the DNA. The table shows 250,000 to 350,000 clones, with under 90% occurring only once. These data are taken from a study of blood T cell repertoires in COVID-19. Study-level information: The United States, Italy and Spain were the sources of the acute and convalescent COVID-19 samples. T cells, B-cell-depleted T cells, or PBMCs provided the cDNA or gDNA that served as material.

The chain couples TRBV7-2 to TRBJ2-7; 11 bases align to TRBD2. The specimen sequenced was peripheral blood. The receptor was derived from a woman aged 35 to 49 who had recovered from COVID-19. CDR3 protein: CASSVPGTSGYEQYF. CDR3 nucleotide sequence: TGTGCCAGCAGCGTCCCCGGGACTAGCGGTTACGAGCAGTACTTC.